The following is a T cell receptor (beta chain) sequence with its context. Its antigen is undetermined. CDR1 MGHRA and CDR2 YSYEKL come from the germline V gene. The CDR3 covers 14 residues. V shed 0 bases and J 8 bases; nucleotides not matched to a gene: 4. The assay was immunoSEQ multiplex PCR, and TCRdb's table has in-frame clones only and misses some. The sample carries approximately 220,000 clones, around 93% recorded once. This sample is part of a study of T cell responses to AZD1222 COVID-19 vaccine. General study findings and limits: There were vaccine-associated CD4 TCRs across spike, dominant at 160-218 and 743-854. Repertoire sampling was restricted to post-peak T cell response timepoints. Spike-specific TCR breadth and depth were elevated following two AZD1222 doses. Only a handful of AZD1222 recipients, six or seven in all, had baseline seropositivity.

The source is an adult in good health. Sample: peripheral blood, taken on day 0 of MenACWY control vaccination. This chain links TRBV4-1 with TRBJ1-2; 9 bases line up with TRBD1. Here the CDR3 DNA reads TGCGCCAGCAGCCAAGATGGGACAGGGTGGGGCTACACCTTC. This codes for CASSQDGTGWGYTF.